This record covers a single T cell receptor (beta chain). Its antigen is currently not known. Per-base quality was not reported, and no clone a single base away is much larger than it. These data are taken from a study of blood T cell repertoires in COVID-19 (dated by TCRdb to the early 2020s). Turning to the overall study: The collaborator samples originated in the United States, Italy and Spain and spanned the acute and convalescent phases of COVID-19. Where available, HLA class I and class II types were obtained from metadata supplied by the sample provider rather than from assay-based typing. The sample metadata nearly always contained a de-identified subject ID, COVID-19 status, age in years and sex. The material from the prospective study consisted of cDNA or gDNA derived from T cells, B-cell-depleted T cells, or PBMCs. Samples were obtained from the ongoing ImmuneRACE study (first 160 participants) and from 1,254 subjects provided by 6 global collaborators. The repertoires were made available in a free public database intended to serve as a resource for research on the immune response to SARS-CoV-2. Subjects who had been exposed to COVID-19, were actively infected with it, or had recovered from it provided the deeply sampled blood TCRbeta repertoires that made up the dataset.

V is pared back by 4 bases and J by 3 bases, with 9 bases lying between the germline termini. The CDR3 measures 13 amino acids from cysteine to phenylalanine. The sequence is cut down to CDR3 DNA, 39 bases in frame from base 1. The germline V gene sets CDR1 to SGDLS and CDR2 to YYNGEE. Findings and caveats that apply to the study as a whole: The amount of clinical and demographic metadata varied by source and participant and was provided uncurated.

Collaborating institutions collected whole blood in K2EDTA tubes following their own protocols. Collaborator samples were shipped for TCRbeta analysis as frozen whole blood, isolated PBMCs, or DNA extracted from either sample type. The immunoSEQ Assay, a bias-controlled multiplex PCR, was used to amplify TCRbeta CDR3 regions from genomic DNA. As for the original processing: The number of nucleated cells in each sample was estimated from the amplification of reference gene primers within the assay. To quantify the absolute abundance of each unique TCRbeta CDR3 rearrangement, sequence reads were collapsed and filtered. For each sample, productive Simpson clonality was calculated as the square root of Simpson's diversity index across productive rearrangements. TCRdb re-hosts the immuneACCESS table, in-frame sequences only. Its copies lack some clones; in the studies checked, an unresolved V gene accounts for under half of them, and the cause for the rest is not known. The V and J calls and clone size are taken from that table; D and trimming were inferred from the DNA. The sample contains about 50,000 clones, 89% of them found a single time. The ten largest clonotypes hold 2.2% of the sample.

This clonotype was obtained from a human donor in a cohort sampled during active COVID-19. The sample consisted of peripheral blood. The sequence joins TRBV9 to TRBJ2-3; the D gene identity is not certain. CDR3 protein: CASSPRVTDTQYF. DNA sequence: TGTGCCAGCAGCCCTCGAGTGACAGATACGCAGTATTTT.